The 7 T cell receptor beta chains listed next were all sequenced from one sample in a study of regulatory T cells in long-lasting Graves disease. Time point of the sample: persistent/refractory GD, antithyroid drugs over 5 years with positive TRAb. Following extraction of RNA from PBMCs, that RNA was used to make the TCR library. Construction of TCR beta libraries relied on iRepertoire HTBI primers and on Arm-PCR targeting CDR3 regions. TCRdb re-analysed the multiplex PCR reads in MiXCR, keeping a single row per CDR3 protein. Here the sample spans over 350,000 distinct CDR3 sequences, around 20% being singletons. Material: peripheral blood mononuclear cells (PBMCs), obtained when the disease was refractory, from a patient treated with antithyroid drugs. The receptors come from a female donor with Graves disease.

This clonotype has more than one count but fewer than ten. J is TRBJ2-6 and V is TRBV11-2; maybe TRBD1 (5 bases). The CDR3 has 16 amino acids. V lost 7 bases, J lost 2 bases, and 15 bases lay in between. CDR1 is SGHAT and CDR2 is FQNNGV in the germline V gene. CDR3 nucleotide sequence: TGTGCCAGCACCCGACAAATACAGGCTGGGGCCAACGTCCTGACTTTC. Encoded protein: CASTRQIQAGANVLTF.

This clonotype was counted only a few times. The chain couples TRBV30 to TRBJ2-1; the D is unclear. With 0 bases removed from V and 5 bases from J, the gap between germline ends came to 14 bases. Germline-derived CDR1 and CDR2 are GTSNPN and SVGIG (reference sequence). This CDR3 has 15 amino acids. The CDR3 protein is CAWSVMSGNHNEQFF. CDR3 in DNA: TGTGCCTGGAGTGTTATGTCAGGAAATCACAATGAGCAGTTCTTC.

In this sample, this clonotype turned up a few times. The chain recombines TRBV6-5 with TRBJ1-2; the match to TRBD1 covers 10 bases. V shed 4 bases, J shed 9 bases, and the junction held 11 bases outside the gene matches. The CDR3 has 15 residues. Germline V gene lookup returns CDR1 MNHEY and CDR2 SVGAGI. CDR3 amino acids: CASSSPGTGVRSYTF. The CDR3 DNA reads TGTGCCAGCAGTTCCCCCGGGACAGGGGTGAGAAGCTACACCTTC.

This clonotype was observed many times. The chain links TRBV12-3 or TRBV12-4 to TRBJ2-5, with D maybe TRBD1 (5 bases). This CDR3 spans 14 amino acids. Trimming removed 6 bases from V and 5 bases from J, with 16 bases in between. The CDR3 reads CASSRQSPIETQYF. Here the CDR3 DNA reads TGTGCCAGCAGCCGACAGTCCCCCATCGAGACCCAGTACTTC.

The sample holds many counts of this clonotype. The chain is built from TRBV7-9 and TRBJ2-7; 7 positions agree with TRBD2. Trimming took 6 bases from V and 4 from J; bases not matched to a gene: 15. The CDR3 is 16 amino acids. Germline CDR1 and CDR2: SEHNR and FQNEAQ (reference sequence). The chain's CDR3 is CASRDGPASGLYEQYF. CDR3 in DNA: TGTGCCAGCAGGGACGGTCCTGCTAGCGGATTGTACGAGCAGTACTTC. Filled out from reference TRBV7-9 and TRBJ2-7, the complete variable domain reads DTGVSQNPRHKITKRGQNVTFRCDPISEHNRLYWYRQTLGQGPEFLTYFQNEAQLEKSRLLSDRFSAERPKGSFSTLEIQRTEQGDSAMYLCASRDGPASGLYEQYFGPGTRLTVT.

A word on this clonotype: This clone may be a read error of a much larger clone one base away. This chain joins TRBV28 and TRBJ2-7; 9 nucleotides line up with TRBD2. The CDR3 runs to 14 residues. The junction had 11 bases not matched to a gene; V was cut back by 8 bases and J by 6 bases. CDR1 is MDHEN, CDR2 SYDVKM, per germline. The CDR3, as DNA: TGTGCCAGCGGTTCCATTAGCGGGAGTGGCGAGCAGTACTTC. It encodes CASGSISGSGEQYF.

This chain connects TRBV6-1 to TRBJ2-4, with a weak D call TRBD1 (5 bases). The V gene's germline CDR1 is MNHNS and CDR2 SASEGT. The length of the CDR3 is 14 residues. Deletions cut 4 bases from V and 10 bases from J, with 17 bases between. CDR3 residues: CASSAYTTRGIQYF. The CDR3 region has the DNA TGTGCCAGCAGTGCCTACACCACAAGGGGAATTCAGTACTTC.